The 13 T cell receptor beta chains below come from one sample, sequenced in a study of CD8 T cells in Susac syndrome. The RNA input was roughly 0.45 to 1 ug, and it was reverse transcribed with random hexamers. TCRdb ran MiXCR on the immunoSEQ multiplex PCR reads and lists one entry per CDR3 protein. The sample lists about 210,000 distinct CDR3 sequences; 95% were seen once. The sample was CD4+ T cells from PBMCs. Source of these receptors: a human donor with multiple sclerosis.

The chain has TRBV6-6 and TRBJ1-2; a possible D gene is TRBD1 (5 bases). V was pared by 6 bases and J by 4 bases, with 18 bases between. The CDR3 is 15 residues long. Germline V gene sequence: CDR1 MNHNY, CDR2 SVGAGI (reference sequence). CDR3 amino acids: CASRQDGTLPYGYTF. CDR3 DNA sequence: TGTGCCAGCAGACAAGATGGGACTCTACCCTATGGCTACACCTTC.

J is TRBJ2-1 and V is TRBV19; D is perhaps TRBD2 (7 bases). V was pared by 11 bases and J by 7 bases, with 18 bases between. Germline CDR1 reads LNHDA; CDR2 reads SQIVND (reference sequence). This CDR3 spans 13 amino acids. CDR3 residues: CASRKGGRNEQFF. CDR3 nucleotide sequence: TGTGCCTCCCGGAAGGGGGGGAGAAATGAGCAGTTCTTC.

The rearrangement joins TRBV12-3 or TRBV12-4 to TRBJ2-5, with TRBD2 identical over 7 bases. This CDR3 spans 11 amino acids. Losses at the gene ends were 5 bases for V and 13 bases for J; bases not matched to a gene: 7. The CDR3 coding sequence is TGTGCCAGCAGTCGCGGACTAGGTCGGTACTTC. This gives the protein CASSRGLGRYF.

The chain uses TRBV9 and TRBJ2-1; the D is unclear. The V end lost 1 base, the J end lost 3 bases, and 5 bases lay between the germline ends. The CDR3 covers 13 residues. Per the germline V gene, CDR1 is SGDLS and CDR2 is YYNGEE. The CDR3: CASSVSDYNEQFF. The CDR3 coding sequence is TGTGCCAGCAGCGTAAGCGACTACAATGAGCAGTTCTTC.

This clonotype has only a few counts. The chain employs TRBV2 and TRBJ2-3; no firm D call. This CDR3 is 13 amino acids long. Germline V gene lookup returns CDR1 SNHLY and CDR2 FYNNEI. Trimming left V 4 bases short and J 6 bases short, with 11 bases between. CDR3 coding DNA: TGTGCCAGCAGTGTAGGGCAGCCCGATACGCAGTATTTT. It is translated as CASSVGQPDTQYF.

This CDR3 is CASSRRLAGARTDTQYF. The CDR3 DNA follows: TGTGCCAGCAGCCGCCGACTAGCGGGGGCCCGCACAGATACGCAGTATTTT. V and J are TRBV3-1 and TRBJ2-3; 12 bases map to TRBD2. The CDR3 covers 17 residues. Losses at the gene ends were 4 bases for V and 1 base for J; bases not matched to a gene: 6. In germline, CDR1 is LGHDT, CDR2 YNNKEL (reference sequence).

This clonotype came up once. The genes are TRBV29-1 and TRBJ1-5; D gene uncertain. The V gene lost 4 bases and the J gene lost 7 bases, with 11 bases spanning the gap. The germline gives CDR1 SQVTM, CDR2 ANQGSEA. The CDR3 runs to 12 residues. For the CDR3, the DNA is TGCAGCGTTGGATCTGGGGTACAGCCCCAGCATTTT. It translates to CSVGSGVQPQHF.

This clonotype has only one observation. V usage is TRBV20-1 and J usage is TRBJ2-1, with D perhaps matching TRBD1 or TRBD2 (6 bases each). This CDR3 spans 17 amino acids. V shed 3 bases and J shed 0 bases, with 18 bases lying between them. Germline CDR1 reads DFQATT; CDR2 reads SNEGSKA (reference sequence). Written as DNA, the CDR3 is TGCAGTGCTAGTTCCCGGGGGCATCGGGGCTCCTACAATGAGCAGTTCTTC. Its translation: CSASSRGHRGSYNEQFF.

The chain carries TRBV20-1 and TRBJ1-1; D is unresolved. The V end lost 3 bases, the J end lost 0 bases, and 17 bases lay between the germline ends. The germline V gene encodes CDR1 DFQATT and CDR2 SNEGSKA (reference sequence). The CDR3 is made up of 16 amino acids. The DNA for the CDR3 is TGCAGTGCTAGTAGTCATTTGGATTTCTTGAACACTGAAGCTTTCTTT. The encoded protein is CSASSHLDFLNTEAFF.

This clonotype was seen once. The chain employs TRBV29-1 and TRBJ2-5; D is undetermined. Germline V lookup: CDR1 SQVTM, CDR2 ANQGSEA. This CDR3 comprises 12 residues. The V and J ends lost 2 bases and 1 base respectively, with 5 bases between them. The CDR3 is CSVERAQETQYF. The CDR3 DNA follows: TGCAGCGTTGAACGCGCCCAAGAGACCCAGTACTTC.

This clonotype was detected a few times. The chain joins TRBV24-1 to TRBJ2-1; TRBD1 aligns across 8 bases. The CDR3 sequence is 13 residues long. Germline V gene data show CDR1 as KGHDR and CDR2 as SFDVKD. Germline trimming cut 5 bases from V and 9 bases from J; bases unmatched to any gene: 5. Here the CDR3 reads CATSGTGGVEQFF. Here the CDR3 DNA reads TGTGCCACCAGTGGTACAGGGGGTGTTGAGCAGTTCTTC.

This chain joins TRBV7-2 and TRBJ2-4; D is tentatively TRBD1 or TRBD2 (5 bases each). Germline CDR1 and CDR2: SGHTA and FQGNSA. V gave up 3 bases and J gave up 7 bases, with 13 bases separating them. This CDR3 is 14 amino acids long. The CDR3 bases are TGTGCCAGCAGCTTGGGACCCGCAGTCAACATTCAGTACTTC. It specifies CASSLGPAVNIQYF.

The sample holds one count of this clonotype. This rearrangement joins TRBV29-1 to TRBJ2-7, with 8 positions matching TRBD1. Germline values: CDR1 SQVTM, CDR2 ANQGSEA. There are 13 residues in the CDR3. After removal of 3 bases from V and 2 bases from J, the junction contained 3 bases not matched to a gene. CDR3 nucleotides: TGCAGCGTTGAGGAGACAGGGGCCTACGAGCAGTACTTC. It encodes CSVEETGAYEQYF.